The subject of this entry is one T cell receptor (beta chain). The sample belongs to a study of T cells after posttransplantation cyclophosphamide. The CDR3 consists of 13 residues. V was pared by 6 bases and J by 2 bases, with 10 bases between. Germline-derived CDR1 and CDR2 are LGHNT and FRNRAP. Treatment was busulfan-fludarabine conditioning, a marrow graft, and cyclophosphamide on days +3 and +4. The protocol was immunoSEQ multiplex PCR, while the TCRdb copy is restricted to in-frame clones and leaves out a portion. The data show some 45,000 clones, with 90% seen just once and around 2.3% held by the top ten.

This clonotype was sampled from a male patient aged 55 to 70 who received an allogeneic stem cell transplant from a related donor and was CMV-positive. Some of these T cells may belong to the graft donor. The starting material was PBMCs, obtained around 58 days after allogeneic stem cell transplant with posttransplant cyclophosphamide. The chain joins TRBV12-5 to TRBJ1-1; no clear D. CDR3: CASGPYSNTEAFF. DNA for the CDR3: TGTGCTAGTGGACCCTATTCCAACACTGAAGCTTTCTTT.